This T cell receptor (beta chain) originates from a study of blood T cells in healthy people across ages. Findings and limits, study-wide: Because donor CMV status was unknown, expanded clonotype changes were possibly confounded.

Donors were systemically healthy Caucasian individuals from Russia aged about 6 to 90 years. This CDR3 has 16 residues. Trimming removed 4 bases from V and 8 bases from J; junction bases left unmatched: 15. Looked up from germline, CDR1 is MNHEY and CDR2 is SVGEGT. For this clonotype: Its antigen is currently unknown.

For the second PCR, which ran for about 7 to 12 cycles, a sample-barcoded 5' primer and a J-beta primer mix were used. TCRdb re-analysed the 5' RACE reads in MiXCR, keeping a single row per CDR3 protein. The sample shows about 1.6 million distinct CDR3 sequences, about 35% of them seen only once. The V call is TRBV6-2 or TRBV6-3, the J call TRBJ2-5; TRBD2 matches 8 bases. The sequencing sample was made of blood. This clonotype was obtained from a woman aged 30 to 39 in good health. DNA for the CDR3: TGTGCCAGCAGTTCCCTCGGGCGGGGGGCCCCTGATACCCAGTACTTC. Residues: CASSSLGRGAPDTQYF.